This T cell receptor beta chain was found in a study of blood T cell repertoires in COVID-19. This CDR3 has 12 amino acids. CDR1 and CDR2 (germline): MNHEY, SVGAGI. V shed 5 bases and J shed 4 bases, with 9 bases lying between them. Original processing methods: By means of reference gene primer amplification, nucleated cell counts were estimated. This table comes from immunoSEQ multiplex PCR, and its TCRdb copy is limited to in-frame clones, with some not included. The V and J calls and the clone size are those of that table, but D and trimming were determined from the DNA. The sample contains approximately 150,000 clones, roughly four fifths of which appear only once.

This receptor was identified in a human donor with acute or convalescent COVID-19. The donor label of this sample is uncertain. The V and J genes are TRBV6-5 and TRBJ2-7; D remains unclear. Sequencing was carried out using peripheral blood. Here the CDR3 reads CASSTTPYEQYF. The DNA for the CDR3 is TGTGCCAGCAGTACAACCCCATACGAGCAGTACTTC.